This T cell receptor (beta chain) was recorded in a study of cytomegalovirus exposure and HLA in healthy donors. PCR involved 60 Vbeta and 13 Jbeta primers. Here immunoSEQ multiplex PCR was the method, and the copy in TCRdb shows in-frame clones only, minus some. Its listing shows some 110,000 clones. Broader study findings: Sequences of the TCR beta chain were said to predict the HLA-A and HLA-B alleles of most subjects accurately. Later findings reportedly placed an Asian-associated ancestry cluster below the roughly 700-donor mean for N-insertions.

Trimming took 4 bases from V and 1 from J, leaving 8 bases between them. The CDR3 has 13 residues. From germline, CDR1 is SGHRS and CDR2 YFSETQ. With respect to this clone: Its specificity is not known.

This TCR came from a young man in good health and CMV-seronegative. V usage is TRBV5-1 and J usage is TRBJ1-1; D is possibly TRBD1 (5 bases). Sequenced: PBMCs. The CDR3 region has the DNA TGCGCCAGCAGCCAGGACACGAACACTGAAGCTTTCTTT. It encodes CASSQDTNTEAFF.